Listed below are T cell receptor beta chains from one sample, sequenced in a study of monozygotic twins with inflammatory bowel disease. Reanalyzing the 5' RACE reads, TCRdb keeps one entry per CDR3 protein, without DNA. The sample table includes around 400,000 distinct CDR3 sequences. The sequencing input was blood. Every receptor here comes from a human donor with ulcerative colitis or Crohn's disease, or a healthy co-twin of an affected twin (not recorded which). Both conserved end residues are part of each CDR3.

j_call	v_call	cdr3_aa
TRBJ2-5	TRBV5-6	CASSSAGLQYF
TRBJ2-7	TRBV25-1	CASSDRLAGDEQYF
TRBJ1-5	TRBV7-6	CASSLRATGGIGNQPQHF
TRBJ1-2	TRBV25-1	CASSELGGNYGYTF
TRBJ1-6	TRBV3-1	CASSKSRQGGSPLHF
TRBJ1-5	TRBV20-1	CSARVKTWYSNQPQHF
TRBJ2-7	TRBV4-3	CASSQAGTGVFEQYF
TRBJ1-5	TRBV20-1	CSAAEGQGLWNQPQHF
TRBJ2-7	TRBV20-1	CSASATSNEQYF
TRBJ2-7	TRBV27	CASSSGTSPLGRQYF
TRBJ2-2	TRBV5-1	CASRISNTGELFF
TRBJ2-2	TRBV3-1	CASSQARSGTGELFF
TRBJ2-5	TRBV29-1	CSVEEIRTPIGETQYF
TRBJ2-7	TRBV2	CASKGQLAGVYEQYF
TRBJ1-1	TRBV7-2	CASSEDTNTEAFF
TRBJ1-1	TRBV20-1	CGVEGRMNTEAFF
TRBJ1-1	TRBV6-2/TRBV6-3	CASGTYNTEAFF
TRBJ2-3	TRBV28	CASSQTSGHTDTQYF
TRBJ1-5	TRBV6-1	CASSEGTGRVAQHF
TRBJ1-2	TRBV6-5	CASRPTGHYGYTF
TRBJ2-7	TRBV2	CASNRQFYEQYF
TRBJ2-7	TRBV20-1	CSARPTTFSYEQYF
TRBJ2-5	TRBV28	CASSPMTGYEETQYF
TRBJ2-1	TRBV20-1	CSAPGGLAGVDEQFF
TRBJ1-3	TRBV6-1	CASREVFSGNTIYF
TRBJ2-7	TRBV27	CASSSWRGGEQYF
TRBJ2-7	TRBV6-5	CASSYYPLGQGVGEQYF
TRBJ2-7	TRBV28	CASRGRSGRYYEQYF
TRBJ2-3	TRBV5-1	CASSLGLALADTQYF